This T cell receptor (beta chain) was identified during a study of T cell responses to AZD1222 COVID-19 vaccine. Study outcomes and limitations: Seropositive AZD1222 recipients at baseline numbered only five or six.

The CDR3 runs 13 residues. Germline CDR1 and CDR2: LNHDA and SQIVND (reference sequence). V lost 4 bases to trimming and J lost 8 bases; unmatched junction nucleotides: 4. A note on this clone: What it binds is not known.

The table came from immunoSEQ multiplex PCR; TCRdb's copy has only in-frame clones and leaves some out. The table includes about 120,000 clones, 75% to 90% detected once. This sample comprised peripheral blood, obtained on day 0 of AZD1222 vaccination. V and J are TRBV19 and TRBJ1-2; TRBD1 aligns across 10 bases. This TCR came from an adult in good health. This CDR3 is CASSRGQGIGYTF. In DNA, the CDR3 is TGTGCCAGTAGTAGGGGACAGGGGATCGGCTACACCTTC.